This TCR beta chain appears in the sequencing data of a study of siplizumab effects on memory and regulatory T cells. Whole-study results and caveats: A mean of around 65% of mappable alloreactive CD4+ clones were Treg-derived with siplizumab, compared with about 30% in controls. Naive T cells appeared more diverse than memory cells and seemed to be major alloresponse contributors. Siplizumab caused a significant drop in alloreactive sequences traceable to unstimulated CD4+ memory cells. The majority of clones, roughly 80-95% of proliferating CD4+ or CD8+ clones, lacked an assignable naive or memory phenotype.

Trimming pared 1 base from V and 5 bases from J, leaving 6 bases between. Germline CDR1 is SEHNR and CDR2 is FQNEAQ (reference sequence). The CDR3 is 13 amino acids. Measured with immunoSEQ multiplex PCR; TCRdb has only the in-frame clones, and not every one. The sample holds about 100,000 clones, 94% seen once. On this clone: Its antigen is unidentified.

The chain uses TRBV7-9 and TRBJ1-5; the D is unclear. Sequenced sample: non-Treg CD4+ T cells sorted from blood. This TCR was sampled from a human donor in good health. This CDR3 is CASSLDRDQPQHF. The CDR3 DNA sequence: TGTGCCAGCAGCTTAGATCGGGATCAGCCCCAGCATTTT.